The 27 T cell receptor beta chains presented below share a single source sample, sequenced in a study of post-analysis software for immune sequencing data. The antigens of these receptors remain unknown. Study outcomes and limitations: In patients, TRBV5-6, TRBV5-1 and TRBV20-1 belonged to about five TRBV segments found more frequently than in controls.

The TCR beta cDNA libraries carried unique molecular identifiers. TCRdb redid the calling of the PCR reads with MiXCR, one entry per CDR3 protein. Of more than 500,000 distinct CDR3 sequences in the sample, around 36% were seen once. The specimen was blood. These receptors were collected from a girl under 18 with multiple sclerosis.

The chain recombines TRBV6-5 with TRBJ1-2, with TRBD1 matching 7 bases. This CDR3 contains 16 residues. V shed 6 bases, J shed 6 bases, and the junction held 16 bases outside the gene matches. The germline V gene encodes CDR1 MNHEY and CDR2 SVGAGI. The CDR3 is CASSPIIKTGFNGYTF. As DNA, the CDR3 is TGTGCCAGCAGCCCAATAATAAAGACAGGGTTTAATGGCTACACCTTC.

This clonotype was found a few times. The CDR3 DNA follows: TGCAGCGTTGAAATGGGCAACTATGGCTACACCTTC. Translated, it gives CSVEMGNYGYTF. The V gene is TRBV29-1, the J gene TRBJ1-2; D uncertain. The CDR3 runs 12 residues. Between the trimmed V and J ends, which lost 2 bases and 2 bases, there was a span of 6 bases. CDR1 is SQVTM, CDR2 ANQGSEA, per germline.

The rearrangement uses TRBV9 and TRBJ1-1; 9 bases line up with TRBD1. CDR3 length equals 16 residues. Germline trimming cut 4 bases from V and 5 bases from J; bases unmatched to any gene: 12. Germline CDR1 is SGDLS and CDR2 is YYNGEE. CDR3 bases: TGTGCCAGCAGCACGCCGGACAGGGGAGACTCGACTGAAGCTTTCTTT. Its translation: CASSTPDRGDSTEAFF. Using reference TRBV9 and TRBJ1-1 for the parts outside the CDR3, the full variable domain is DSGVTQTPKHLITATGQRVTLRCSPRSGDLSVYWYQQSLDQGLQFLIQYYNGEERAKGNILERFSAQQFPDLHSELNLSSLELGDSALYFCASSTPDRGDSTEAFFGQGTRLTVV.

This clonotype was detected a few times. The chain couples TRBV7-8 to TRBJ2-1; D is possibly TRBD1 (7 bases). Germline V gene lookup returns CDR1 SGHVS and CDR2 FQNEAQ. The CDR3 is 18 amino acids. V gave up 5 bases and J gave up 2 bases, with 22 bases separating them. The chain's CDR3 is CASSTGGLGQAPYNEQFF. CDR3 DNA sequence: TGTGCCAGCAGCACTGGGGGGTTAGGACAGGCCCCCTACAATGAGCAGTTCTTC.

This clonotype was seen more than once but under ten times. The chain combines TRBV6-6 with TRBJ2-5, with 10 nucleotides matching TRBD2. The CDR3 is 15 residues long. The germline CDR1 and CDR2 sequences are MNHNY and SVGAGI (reference sequence). After removal of 5 bases from V and 8 bases from J, the junction contained 11 bases not matched to a gene. The CDR3 coding sequence is TGTGCCAGCAGTCGCGAGCGGGGGGGTTCGGCAACCCAGTACTTC. Amino acids: CASSRERGGSATQYF.

Of note for this clonotype: One junction end disagrees with the germline gene, perhaps due to a read error. This chain joins TRBV29-1 and TRBJ1-4, with TRBD1 as a possible D gene (6 bases). This CDR3 comprises 13 residues. Germline-derived CDR1 and CDR2 are SQVTM and ANQGSEA. The CDR3 loop is CSVAVGANEKLFF. The CDR3 DNA follows: TGCAGCGTTGCTGTGGGGGCGAATGAAAAGCTGTTTTTT.

This clonotype was counted a few times. The V gene is TRBV4-1, the J gene TRBJ2-1; D is uncertain. This CDR3 is built from 16 residues. V was shortened by 0 bases and J by 0 bases, with 9 bases between the two germline ends. Germline V gene sequence: CDR1 MGHRA, CDR2 YSYEKL. The CDR3 loop is CASSQDSRGSYNEQFF. CDR3 DNA: TGCGCCAGCAGCCAAGATAGTAGAGGCTCCTACAATGAGCAGTTCTTC.

The chain has TRBV7-6 and TRBJ2-3, with D perhaps TRBD1 (6 bases). In germline, CDR1 is SGHVS, CDR2 FNYEAQ. V lost 3 bases, J lost 2 bases, and 15 bases lay in between. The length of the CDR3 is 16 residues. CDR3 in DNA: TGTGCCAGCAGCTTGTTAGACAGGCTGAACACAGATACGCAGTATTTT. Its protein product is CASSLLDRLNTDTQYF. The full variable domain, with the rest looked up from reference TRBV7-6 and TRBJ2-3, is GAGVSQSPRYKVTKRGQDVALRCDPISGHVSLYWYRQALGQGPEFLTYFNYEAQQDKSGLPNDRFSAERPEGSISTLTIQRTEQRDSAMYRCASSLLDRLNTDTQYFGPGTRLTVL.

This clonotype was picked up one time. This chain connects TRBV28 to TRBJ1-2, with D maybe TRBD1 (6 bases). CDR3 length: 15 residues. V was cut by 5 bases and J by 0 bases, with 13 bases left in between. Germline V CDR1 and CDR2: MDHEN, SYDVKM. CDR3 sequence reads: CASSNGTPANYGYTF. The CDR3 nucleotides read TGTGCCAGCAGTAACGGGACACCGGCTAACTATGGCTACACCTTC.

V and J are TRBV6-1 and TRBJ2-7, with D possibly being TRBD1 (6 bases). Near its end, the DNA agrees better with TRBJ2-5, so the J call may be wrong. The CDR3 has 13 residues. Germline V gives CDR1 MNHNS, CDR2 SASEGT. This CDR3 is CASSVLRGETQYF. The CDR3 DNA is TGTGCCAGCAGTGTCTTGAGGGGGGAGACCCAGTACTTC.

The sample holds a few counts of this clonotype. V is TRBV6-5 and J is TRBJ2-1; TRBD2 aligns across 13 bases. The CDR3 is made up of 13 amino acids. V trimming: 6 bases; J trimming: 15 bases; junction bases outside the gene matches: 8. Germline V gene data show CDR1 as MNHEY and CDR2 as SVGAGI. The CDR3 nucleotides are TGTGCCAGCAGAACTAGCGGGGGGGCGTCCGCGTTCTTC. It codes for CASRTSGGASAFF.

The chain links TRBV7-3 to TRBJ1-1; tentative D call: TRBD1 (6 bases). This CDR3 has 13 residues. Trimming took off 5 bases at V and 3 bases at J, with 10 bases between the two ends. The germline CDR1 and CDR2 sequences are SGHTA and FQGTGA. In DNA, the CDR3 is TGTGCCAGCAGCCCGGGGGGCGACACTGAAGCTTTCTTT. Residues: CASSPGGDTEAFF. Complete variable domain (other parts from reference TRBV7-3 and TRBJ1-1): GAGVSQTPSNKVTEKGKYVELRCDPISGHTALYWYRQSLGQGPEFLIYFQGTGAADDSGLPNDRFFAVRPEGSVSTLKIQRTERGDSAVYLCASSPGGDTEAFFGQGTRLTVV.

This clonotype was counted between two and nine times. V gene TRBV12-3 or TRBV12-4 combines with J gene TRBJ2-7, with TRBD2 as a possible D gene (6 bases). Trimming took 3 bases from V and 2 from J, leaving 8 bases between them. The CDR3 runs to 13 residues. The CDR3 DNA reads as TGTGCCAGCAGTTTGCTAGCGCCCTACGAGCAGTACTTC. This translates into CASSLLAPYEQYF.

This chain joins TRBV5-1 and TRBJ2-1; maybe TRBD2 (5 bases). The V end lost 0 bases, the J end lost 9 bases, and 10 bases lay between the germline ends. This CDR3 contains 13 residues. CDR1 is SGHRS and CDR2 is YFSETQ in the germline V gene. CDR3 sequence: CASSLGGGAEQFF. The CDR3 region has the DNA TGCGCCAGCAGCTTGGGAGGAGGTGCTGAGCAGTTCTTC.

The chain couples TRBV29-1 to TRBJ2-3; TRBD1 matches at 9 bases. The V segment lost 7 bases and the J segment 5 bases; nucleotides outside the gene matches: 10. This CDR3 spans 14 amino acids. The V gene's germline CDR1 is SQVTM and CDR2 ANQGSEA. This CDR3 is CSARGQGVGDTQYF. CDR3 DNA sequence: TGCAGCGCCCGGGGACAGGGAGTAGGAGATACGCAGTATTTT.

As concerns this clonotype: An end of the junction does not agree with germline; a read error may underlie this. The chain uses TRBV28 and TRBJ2-7, with D possibly called TRBD1 or TRBD2 (5 bases each). This CDR3 has 15 amino acids. Germline assignment: CDR1 MDHEN and CDR2 SYDVKM. The chain's CDR3 is CVSSLGPGSSYEQYF. As DNA, the CDR3 is TGTGTCAGCAGTCTGGGACCGGGGTCCTCCTACGAGCAGTACTTC.

A few counts support this clonotype. The chain links TRBV9 to TRBJ2-3, with 7 bases lining up with TRBD2. CDR1 is SGDLS, CDR2 YYNGEE, per germline. The CDR3 has 16 amino acids. V was pared by 1 base and J by 5 bases, with 10 bases of the junction left unmatched. CDR3 in amino acids: CASSVFVSGALDTQYF. CDR3 sequence (DNA): TGTGCCAGCAGCGTATTCGTAAGCGGGGCTCTAGATACGCAGTATTTT.

The chain couples TRBV20-1 to TRBJ2-7; 8 bases align to TRBD1. V gave up 3 bases and J gave up 5 bases; unmatched junction bases: 12. Germline V gene sequence: CDR1 DFQATT, CDR2 SNEGSKA (reference sequence). This CDR3 has 15 amino acids. The DNA of the CDR3 is TGCAGTGCTAGCCCGGACAGGGCGGGAAACAACGAGCAGTACTTC. It encodes CSASPDRAGNNEQYF.

This clonotype was observed a few times. This chain uses TRBV7-8 with TRBJ2-3, with D maybe TRBD2 (6 bases). The ends were cut back, 5 bases at V and 2 bases at J, with 14 bases in the middle. This CDR3 is 15 amino acids long. Germline V gives CDR1 SGHVS, CDR2 FQNEAQ. CDR3 in amino acids: CASSPRRGNTDTQYF. CDR3 DNA sequence: TGTGCCAGCAGCCCCCGGCGGGGCAACACAGATACGCAGTATTTT.

This clonotype was seen only a few times. The rearrangement links TRBV23-1 to TRBJ1-1; 9 bases align to TRBD1. TRBV23-1 carries the ORF label, with uncertain function. J was trimmed by 0 bases and V by 0 bases; bases with no gene match: 11. The CDR3 runs 19 residues. The CDR3: CASSQSILGQGRMNTEAFF. DNA of the CDR3: TGCGCCAGCAGTCAATCAATCCTGGGACAGGGTCGGATGAACACTGAAGCTTTCTTT.

This clonotype was recorded a few times. The genes are TRBV7-3 and TRBJ1-2; 9 bases align to TRBD1. The V gene's germline CDR1 is SGHTA and CDR2 FQGTGA. Trimming cost V 4 bases and J 7 bases; bases outside gene matches: 4. The CDR3 length is 13 residues. CDR3 amino acids: CASSSGTGFGYTF. CDR3 in DNA: TGTGCCAGCAGCTCCGGGACAGGGTTTGGCTACACCTTC.

This clonotype was seen only a few times. The chain uses TRBV20-1 and TRBJ1-2; a possible D gene is TRBD1 (5 bases). CDR3 length: 14 residues. Trimming cost V 5 bases and J 6 bases, with 19 bases left between them. Germline lookup yields CDR1 DFQATT and CDR2 SNEGSKA (reference sequence). The CDR3 is CSARDGILGDGYTF. CDR3 bases: TGCAGTGCTCGCGACGGCATCCTAGGGGATGGCTACACCTTC.

This clonotype was found a few times. V usage is TRBV28 and J usage is TRBJ2-7; D possibly corresponds to TRBD1 (6 bases). From germline, CDR1 is MDHEN and CDR2 SYDVKM. This CDR3 has 16 residues. The germline V and J ends were trimmed by 6 bases and 6 bases, with 24 bases remaining between them. The CDR3 DNA follows: TGTGCCAGCAGCCGAGGGTCATTACAGGGCCGGGGCGAGCAGTACTTC. Encoded protein: CASSRGSLQGRGEQYF. Based on the CDR3 plus reference TRBV28 and TRBJ2-7, the full variable domain is DVKVTQSSRYLVKRTGEKVFLECVQDMDHENMFWYRQDPGLGLRLIYFSYDVKMKEKGDIPEGYSVSREKKERFSLILESASTNQTSMYLCASSRGSLQGRGEQYFGPGTRLTVT.

In this sample, this clonotype turned up a few times. The J gene is TRBJ2-5, the V gene TRBV7-3; TRBD2 agrees at 7 bases. The germline V gene has CDR1 SGHTA and CDR2 FQGTGA. This CDR3 is built from 13 residues. V shed 3 bases, J shed 11 bases, and the junction held 9 bases outside the gene matches. The CDR3 spells CASSFGGGRLQYF. Written as DNA, the CDR3 is TGTGCCAGCAGCTTTGGCGGGGGAAGATTGCAGTACTTC. Supplemented by reference TRBV7-3 and TRBJ2-5, the full variable domain reads GAGVSQTPSNKVTEKGKYVELRCDPISGHTALYWYRQSLGQGPEFLIYFQGTGAADDSGLPNDRFFAVRPEGSVSTLKIQRTERGDSAVYLCASSFGGGRLQYFGPGTRLLVL.

CDR3 DNA: TGTGCCAGCAGCCCCCTCCGGGCCCAAGGTTCACCCCTCCACTTT. It yields the protein CASSPLRAQGSPLHF. The chain is built from TRBV5-5 and TRBJ1-6; no firm D call. The CDR3 is 15 amino acids. The germline V gene has CDR1 SGHKS and CDR2 YYEKEE (reference sequence). Trimming stripped 4 bases from V and 9 bases from J, with 17 bases between.

The chain uses TRBV7-9 and TRBJ1-4; tentative D call: TRBD1 (5 bases). Germline V CDR1 and CDR2: SEHNR, FQNEAQ (reference sequence). Trimming cost V 5 bases and J 8 bases, with 21 bases left between them. CDR3 length: 16 residues. CDR3 protein: CASSDPGTGTREKLFF. In DNA form, the CDR3 reads TGTGCCAGCAGCGATCCCGGGACGGGTACTCGGGAAAAACTGTTTTTT.

This clonotype was detected only a few times. The V call is TRBV29-1, the J call TRBJ1-2; D gene uncertain. There are 11 residues in the CDR3. CDR1 is SQVTM, CDR2 ANQGSEA, per germline. V shed 3 bases and J shed 4 bases, with 6 bases lying between them. The DNA for the CDR3 is TGCAGCGTTGAGGGTCTCTATGGCTACACCTTC. This translates into CSVEGLYGYTF. The full variable domain, its missing parts supplied by reference TRBV29-1 and TRBJ1-2, is SAVISQKPSRDICQRGTSLTIQCQVDSQVTMMFWYRQQPGQSLTLIATANQGSEATYESGFVIDKFPISRPNLTFSTLTVSNMSPEDSSIYLCSVEGLYGYTFGSGTRLTVV.